The 20 T cell receptor beta chains given below trace back to one sample, sequenced in a study of T-cell reconstitution after alpha-beta-depleted transplantation in children. The TCRbeta library incorporated unique molecular identifiers. Each CDR3 protein is one row after TCRdb ran MiXCR on the PCR reads. Of 90,000 to 100,000 distinct CDR3 sequences listed, less than 25% are singletons. This specimen consisted of PBMCs, obtained before TCRalphabeta/CD19-depleted stem cell transplant. These receptor sequences come from a boy aged 2 to 10 with acute lymphoblastic leukemia, due to receive a stem cell transplant.

This chain links TRBV6-5 with TRBJ1-5, with 7 bases that match TRBD1. CDR3 length: 12 residues. The trim removed 5 bases at V and 5 bases at J, leaving 0 bases unmatched. CDR1 is MNHEY and CDR2 is SVGAGI in the germline V gene. CDR3 amino acids: CASSTGDQPQHF. The CDR3 bases are TGTGCCAGCAGTACAGGGGATCAGCCCCAGCATTTT.

For this clonotype: Just one base apart from a much larger clone, this may be a read error. The chain is built from TRBV29-1 and TRBJ2-2, with a possible D match to TRBD2 (5 bases). The CDR3 has 14 residues. The germline CDR1 and CDR2 sequences are SQVTM and ANQGSEA. The CDR3 region is CSVELRRNTGEPFF. The CDR3 DNA follows: TGCAGCGTTGAATTGCGGAGGAACACCGGGGAGCCGTTTTTT.

Ten or more counts support this clonotype. The V and J genes are TRBV5-1 and TRBJ2-3; 8 nucleotides agree with TRBD2. CDR1 and CDR2 from the germline V gene are SGHRS and YFSETQ. The J segment lost 5 bases and the V segment lost 1 base, leaving 0 bases of the junction unmatched. The CDR3 totals 13 residues. CDR3 region: CASSLTSGDTQYF. For the CDR3, the DNA is TGCGCCAGCAGCTTGACTAGCGGAGATACGCAGTATTTT.

This clonotype was seen a few times. J is TRBJ2-1 and V is TRBV7-2; TRBD2 agrees at 7 bases. The CDR3 extends over 16 amino acids. V was pared by 1 base and J by 4 bases, with 7 bases of the junction left unmatched. CDR1 and CDR2 (germline): SGHTA, FQGNSA. The chain's CDR3 is CASSLGTRFRYNEQFF. Here the CDR3 DNA reads TGTGCCAGCAGCTTAGGGACTAGATTTCGATACAATGAGCAGTTCTTC.

The chain links TRBV4-1 to TRBJ1-5; D unresolved. There are 15 residues in the CDR3. The V end lost 0 bases, the J end lost 5 bases, and 11 bases lay between the germline ends. Looked up from germline, CDR1 is MGHRA and CDR2 is YSYEKL. CDR3 region: CASSQDTRTDQPQHF. CDR3 coding DNA: TGCGCCAGCAGCCAAGATACCCGAACGGATCAGCCCCAGCATTTT.

Only a few counts were recorded for this clonotype. This chain joins TRBV6-1 and TRBJ2-1, with unresolved D. The V gene's germline CDR1 is MNHNS and CDR2 SASEGT. The V gene lost 6 bases and the J gene lost 7 bases, with 13 bases spanning the gap. This CDR3 spans 13 amino acids. CDR3 sequence (DNA): TGTGCCAGCAGCCGCGGCTCATGGAATGAGCAGTTCTTC. Encoded protein: CASSRGSWNEQFF.

The chain carries TRBV3-1 and TRBJ2-4; TRBD2 aligns across 10 bases. The CDR3 runs 17 residues. V lost 5 bases to trimming and J lost 7 bases; unmatched junction nucleotides: 14. Germline CDR1 is LGHDT and CDR2 is YNNKEL (reference sequence). The CDR3 sequence: CASSATEREGYLNIQYF. The CDR3 DNA reads TGTGCCAGCAGCGCTACGGAGCGGGAGGGCTACTTGAACATTCAGTACTTC.

This chain connects TRBV7-2 to TRBJ2-1, with no clear D. Germline V gives CDR1 SGHTA, CDR2 FQGNSA. Trimming took off 7 bases at V and 1 base at J, with 5 bases between the two ends. The CDR3 totals 12 residues. The DNA of the CDR3 is TGTGCCAGCACCGTATCCTACAATGAGCAGTTCTTC. This sequence encodes CASTVSYNEQFF.

The chain has TRBV20-1 and TRBJ2-7; D may match TRBD1 or TRBD2 (5 bases each). The germline gives CDR1 DFQATT, CDR2 SNEGSKA (reference sequence). The CDR3 loop spans 13 amino acids. Trimming cost V 2 bases and J 4 bases, with 12 bases left between them. The CDR3 spells CSARSGTSYEQYF. The CDR3 DNA reads TGCAGTGCTAGATCGGGGACGTCTTACGAGCAGTACTTC.

CDR3 bases: TGTGCCAGCAGCTTGGCGGAGGGACCCACAGATACGCAGTATTTT. It encodes CASSLAEGPTDTQYF. The chain joins TRBV7-6 to TRBJ2-3, with D possibly being TRBD2 (6 bases). The germline V gene encodes CDR1 SGHVS and CDR2 FNYEAQ. Trimming took off 3 bases at V and 2 bases at J, with 12 bases between the two ends. CDR3 length: 15 amino acids.

This clonotype was detected a few times. The chain employs TRBV28 and TRBJ2-7; D is unclear. Germline CDR1 is MDHEN and CDR2 is SYDVKM. V dropped 5 bases and J dropped 4 bases, with 3 bases sitting between them. The CDR3 spans 10 residues. The CDR3 loop is CASSQYEQYF. CDR3 nucleotide sequence: TGTGCCAGCAGTCAATACGAGCAGTACTTC.

The chain has TRBV20-1 and TRBJ2-7, with D perhaps matching TRBD2 (5 bases). Trimming took off 1 base at V and 2 bases at J, with 9 bases between the two ends. Germline CDR1 is DFQATT and CDR2 is SNEGSKA (reference sequence). There are 13 residues in the CDR3. CDR3 sequence: CSARAGSTYEQYF. The CDR3 DNA reads TGCAGTGCTAGAGCGGGGAGCACCTACGAGCAGTACTTC.

The table lists this clonotype with a few counts. The chain is built from TRBV4-3 and TRBJ2-3; D ambiguous. V lost 0 bases and J 5 bases, leaving 9 bases between the germline ends. Germline V gene sequence: CDR1 LGHNA, CDR2 YSLEER. The CDR3 has 14 amino acids. DNA for the CDR3: TGCGCCAGCAGCCAAGATCATGGTCGAGATACGCAGTATTTT. It translates to CASSQDHGRDTQYF.

The V gene is TRBV2, the J gene TRBJ1-5; D remains ambiguous. The CDR3 loop spans 15 amino acids. V gave up 3 bases and J gave up 0 bases, with 9 bases separating them. The germline V gene encodes CDR1 SNHLY and CDR2 FYNNEI. CDR3: CASSEGWPSNQPQHF. The CDR3 DNA sequence: TGTGCCAGCAGTGAGGGGTGGCCTAGCAATCAGCCCCAGCATTTT.

The chain couples TRBV7-8 to TRBJ2-7, with 11 bases lining up with TRBD1. This CDR3 is built from 15 residues. Looked up from germline, CDR1 is SGHVS and CDR2 is FQNEAQ. V lost 5 bases, J lost 2 bases, and 5 bases stayed unmatched. The CDR3 DNA follows: TGTGCCAGCAGCACCGGACAGGGGGCGACCTACGAGCAGTACTTC. Amino acid sequence: CASSTGQGATYEQYF.

The chain is built from TRBV5-1 and TRBJ2-5, with 7 bases lining up with TRBD2. Germline values: CDR1 SGHRS, CDR2 YFSETQ. The junction had 7 bases not matched to a gene; V was cut back by 4 bases and J by 1 base. The CDR3 runs to 15 residues. The CDR3 sequence is CASSQGPSGQETQYF. DNA of the CDR3: TGCGCCAGCAGCCAAGGCCCTAGCGGCCAAGAGACCCAGTACTTC.

V gene TRBV3-1 combines with J gene TRBJ2-1, with D tentatively TRBD1 or TRBD2 (6 bases each). The V gene lost 3 bases and the J gene lost 10 bases, with 19 bases spanning the gap. The CDR3 extends over 15 amino acids. CDR1 LGHDT and CDR2 YNNKEL come from the germline V gene (reference sequence). The CDR3 DNA reads TGTGCCAGCAGCCATAGCGGAGGGGGACTCCTAGAGCAGTTCTTC. Residues: CASSHSGGGLLEQFF.

Only a few counts were recorded for this clonotype. This chain uses TRBV5-5 with TRBJ2-5, with D hard to call. Trimming pared 4 bases from V and 2 bases from J, leaving 6 bases between. The CDR3 sequence is 12 residues long. Germline lookup yields CDR1 SGHKS and CDR2 YYEKEE (reference sequence). The CDR3 coding sequence is TGTGCCAGCAGCCGGATACAAGAGACCCAGTACTTC. It specifies CASSRIQETQYF. The variable domain in full, completed from reference TRBV5-5 and TRBJ2-5, reads DAGVTQSPTHLIKTRGQQVTLRCSPISGHKSVSWYQQVLGQGPQFIFQYYEKEERGRGNFPDRFSARQFPNYSSELNVNALLLGDSALYLCASSRIQETQYFGPGTRLLVL.

This clonotype showed up just once. The chain carries TRBV10-2 and TRBJ1-1, with D hard to call. Germline lookup yields CDR1 WSHSY and CDR2 SAAADI. V was clipped by 0 bases and J by 0 bases, with 2 bases between them. CDR3 length: 13 residues. This CDR3 is CASSESMNTEAFF. The CDR3 DNA is TGCGCCAGCAGTGAGTCCATGAACACTGAAGCTTTCTTT.

V gene TRBV7-2 combines with J gene TRBJ2-1; a possible D gene is TRBD2 (5 bases). There are 13 residues in the CDR3. Germline lookup yields CDR1 SGHTA and CDR2 FQGNSA. The V gene lost 1 base and the J gene lost 8 bases, with 9 bases spanning the gap. The chain's CDR3 is CASSLGGWDEQFF. CDR3 nucleotides: TGTGCCAGCAGCTTAGGAGGGTGGGATGAGCAGTTCTTC.